This entry lists 3 T cell receptor beta chains sequenced from one sample in a study of siplizumab effects on memory and regulatory T cells. Sequenced by immunoSEQ multiplex PCR; TCRdb stores in-frame clones only, minus some. The sample lists roughly 120,000 clones; roughly 94% were seen once. The specimen sequenced was non-Treg CD4+ T cells sorted from blood. These receptors all come from a human donor in good health.

This chain connects TRBV4-1 to TRBJ1-1; 8 bases line up with TRBD1. The CDR3 extends over 14 amino acids. The junction had 8 bases not matched to a gene; V was cut back by 3 bases and J by 8 bases. Germline V gene lookup returns CDR1 MGHRA and CDR2 YSYEKL. In DNA, the CDR3 is TGCGCCAGCAGCCACGGGGGACAGGCACTAGAAGCTTTCTTT. Encoded protein: CASSHGGQALEAFF.

The rearrangement links TRBV5-1 to TRBJ2-2; 8 bases match TRBD1. Germline CDR1 and CDR2: SGHRS and YFSETQ. The CDR3 extends over 16 amino acids. The J segment lost 2 bases and the V segment lost 4 bases, leaving 7 bases of the junction unmatched. This CDR3 is CASSPGTGHNTGELFF. The CDR3 nucleotides are TGCGCCAGCAGCCCCGGGACAGGACACAACACCGGGGAGCTGTTTTTT.

The rearrangement uses TRBV10-3 and TRBJ2-3; 13 bases fit TRBD2. This CDR3 contains 18 residues. Germline CDR1 reads ENHRY; CDR2 reads SYGVKD. With 5 bases clipped from V and 1 base from J, the junction kept 9 bases outside the gene matches. DNA for the CDR3: TGTGCCATCAGTCCCGGGACTAGCGGGACATATGGCACAGATACGCAGTATTTT. Its protein is CAISPGTSGTYGTDTQYF.